The next 31 T cell receptor beta chains were all read from a single sample in a study of cytomegalovirus exposure and HLA in healthy donors. Use of 60 Vbeta and 13 Jbeta primers characterized the PCR. TCRdb keeps only in-frame clones here, not all; method: immunoSEQ multiplex PCR. The data contain roughly 130,000 clones, roughly 63% of them seen just once; the ten biggest clones take up 1.6%. The source material was PBMCs. The receptors stem from a man aged 25-45 years in good health and CMV-seropositive.

The rearrangement joins TRBV18 to TRBJ2-1; 9 bases fit TRBD2. Losses at the gene ends were 4 bases for V and 11 bases for J; bases not matched to a gene: 6. The germline V gene has CDR1 KGHSH and CDR2 LQKENI. This CDR3 is 13 amino acids long. The CDR3 nucleotides are TGTGCCAGCTCACTTGACGCGGGGGGGAAGCAGTTCTTC. Its protein product is CASSLDAGGKQFF.

In its sample, this clone was seen once. V and J are TRBV5-1 and TRBJ2-7; TRBD1 matches at 7 bases. The CDR3 contains 17 residues. Germline CDR1 and CDR2: SGHRS and YFSETQ. V was pared by 0 bases and J by 5 bases, with 14 bases of the junction left unmatched. The DNA for the CDR3 is TGCGCCAGCAGCTTGGTTACGGGGCAGGGGGTAGGAAACGAGCAGTACTTC. It specifies CASSLVTGQGVGNEQYF.

The gene calls are TRBV6-4 and TRBJ2-6, with TRBD2 as a possible D gene (5 bases). V gave up 2 bases and J gave up 0 bases, with 5 bases separating them. The CDR3 has 15 amino acids. From germline, CDR1 is MRHNA and CDR2 SNTAGT. The CDR3, as DNA: TGTGCCAGCAGTGACACTAGCTCTGGGGCCAACGTCCTGACTTTC. This sequence encodes CASSDTSSGANVLTF.

The V call is TRBV25-1, the J call TRBJ2-1, with a possible D match to TRBD2 (6 bases). The CDR3 sequence is 17 residues long. Germline V gene sequence: CDR1 MGHDK, CDR2 SYGVNS. Trimming shortened V by 2 bases and J by 3 bases, and 17 bases separated the two germline ends. CDR3 DNA: TGTGCCAGCAGTGAAAATGGGGGACTTCTGCTCTACAATGAGCAGTTCTTC. Translation gives CASSENGGLLLYNEQFF.

The V and J genes are TRBV4-2 and TRBJ1-5; D remains unclear. The CDR3 consists of 16 residues. With 0 bases removed from V and 0 bases from J, the gap between germline ends came to 9 bases. CDR1 and CDR2 from the germline V gene are LGHNA and YNFKEQ. The CDR3 DNA reads TGTGCCAGCAGCCAAGATGCCCCGCGTAGCAATCAGCCCCAGCATTTT. Protein product: CASSQDAPRSNQPQHF.

The rearrangement uses TRBV9 and TRBJ2-6; D may be TRBD1 (6 bases). Germline CDR1 SGDLS, CDR2 YYNGEE. V gave up 1 base and J gave up 4 bases, with 9 bases separating them. There are 15 residues in the CDR3. The CDR3 region has the DNA TGTGCCAGCAGCGTACAGGGGAGCGGGGCCAACGTCCTGACTTTC. It codes for CASSVQGSGANVLTF.

The chain employs TRBV29-1 and TRBJ1-2; no clear D gene. Germline lookup yields CDR1 SQVTM and CDR2 ANQGSEA. Deletions cut 1 base from V and 4 bases from J, with 16 bases between. This CDR3 has 15 residues. For the CDR3, the DNA is TGCAGCGTTGAAGGACAAGGTGGTGGAACCTATGGCTACACCTTC. Translated: CSVEGQGGGTYGYTF.

This chain links TRBV5-4 with TRBJ2-7, with 7 bases that match TRBD2. V gave up 4 bases and J gave up 0 bases; unmatched junction bases: 7. Germline CDR1 reads SGHNT; CDR2 reads YYREEE (reference sequence). The CDR3 loop spans 15 amino acids. The CDR3 nucleotides are TGTGCCAGCAGCCAAGAAGGCGGGAGCTCCTACGAGCAGTACTTC. Protein: CASSQEGGSSYEQYF.

The V and J genes are TRBV7-3 and TRBJ2-3; TRBD2 matches 14 bases. The CDR3 length is 19 residues. The junction had 10 bases not matched to a gene; V was cut back by 1 base and J by 4 bases. Germline loops: CDR1 SGHTA, CDR2 FQGTGA. The CDR3 DNA follows: TGTGCCAGCAGCTTAATGGGACTAGCGGGAGATTATACGGCAGATACGCAGTATTTT. This sequence encodes CASSLMGLAGDYTADTQYF.

This clone was counted a few times. The chain links TRBV7-8 to TRBJ2-2, with a tentative D call TRBD2 (6 bases). The germline V gene encodes CDR1 SGHVS and CDR2 FQNEAQ. Deletions cut 4 bases from V and 13 bases from J, with 13 bases between. There are 12 residues in the CDR3. In DNA form, the CDR3 reads TGTGCCAGCAGCTCCCTCGGGGGAGTGCTGTTTTTT. As protein: CASSSLGGVLFF.

This clone was counted once. The V and J genes are TRBV5-6 and TRBJ2-7; tentatively, D is TRBD2 (6 bases). Trimming cost V 4 bases and J 5 bases, with 13 bases left between them. The CDR3 covers 13 residues. Per germline, CDR1 SGHDT and CDR2 YYEEEE. CDR3 coding DNA: TGTGCCAGCAGCCCGGCCAGGGAGGACGAGCAGTACTTC. As protein: CASSPAREDEQYF.

The chain employs TRBV11-2 and TRBJ1-2; the match to TRBD1 covers 8 bases. This CDR3 region has 15 residues. Germline CDR1 SGHAT, CDR2 FQNNGV. The V segment lost 4 bases and the J segment 4 bases; nucleotides outside the gene matches: 8. The CDR3 protein is CASSSTRGPTYGYTF. The CDR3 bases are TGTGCCAGCAGCTCTACCAGGGGGCCTACCTATGGCTACACCTTC. Complete variable domain (other parts from reference TRBV11-2 and TRBJ1-2): EAGVAQSPRYKIIEKRQSVAFWCNPISGHATLYWYQQILGQGPKLLIQFQNNGVVDDSQLPKDRFSAERLKGVDSTLKIQPAKLEDSAVYLCASSSTRGPTYGYTFGSGTRLTVV.

V usage is TRBV7-9 and J usage is TRBJ2-1, with 9 nucleotides matching TRBD2. The CDR3 consists of 17 residues. CDR1 and CDR2 from the germline V gene are SEHNR and FQNEAQ (reference sequence). The ends lost 5 bases at V and 5 bases at J; junction bases unmatched: 13. The CDR3 coding sequence is TGTGCCAGCAGCCCGCCCCCGGGGCGGGAGGGGGACAATGAGCAGTTCTTC. Its translation: CASSPPPGREGDNEQFF.

This clone has just a few counts. The chain employs TRBV5-1 and TRBJ2-4, with D unresolved. The V and J ends lost 0 bases and 7 bases respectively, with 11 bases between them. Germline V gene data show CDR1 as SGHRS and CDR2 as YFSETQ. There are 14 residues in the CDR3. For the CDR3, the DNA is TGCGCCAGCAGCTTGGCCTCGAACAGTAACATTCAGTACTTC. It is translated as CASSLASNSNIQYF.

The rearrangement uses TRBV7-9 and TRBJ1-1, with 9 nucleotides matching TRBD1. CDR3 length: 16 amino acids. Trimming cost V 5 bases and J 3 bases; bases outside gene matches: 10. Germline lookup yields CDR1 SEHNR and CDR2 FQNEAQ (reference sequence). CDR3 protein: CASSLPPRTGDTEAFF. As DNA, the CDR3 is TGTGCCAGCAGCCTCCCCCCCCGGACAGGGGACACTGAAGCTTTCTTT.

The chain joins TRBV18 to TRBJ2-7; TRBD1 aligns across 8 bases. Per germline, CDR1 KGHSH and CDR2 LQKENI. The CDR3 runs 16 residues. V lost 3 bases and J lost 0; bases outside the gene matches: 7. The CDR3 protein is CASSPDRAGSSYEQYF. For the CDR3, the DNA is TGTGCCAGCTCACCGGACAGGGCGGGGAGCTCCTACGAGCAGTACTTC.

This rearrangement joins TRBV4-3 to TRBJ2-1; TRBD2 is a possible D gene (6 bases). CDR3 size: 16 residues. Looked up from germline, CDR1 is LGHNA and CDR2 is YSLEER. V lost 2 bases, J lost 4 bases, and 15 bases lay in between. The CDR3 is CASSQRTQGGYNEQFF. CDR3 DNA sequence: TGCGCCAGCAGCCAAAGAACGCAGGGAGGATACAATGAGCAGTTCTTC.

CDR3: CASSESPGPTYEQYF. For the CDR3, the DNA is TGTGCCAGCAGTGAAAGTCCAGGGCCCACCTACGAGCAGTACTTC. J is TRBJ2-7 and V is TRBV6-1, with D maybe TRBD1 (5 bases). The CDR3 covers 15 residues. Trimming pared 2 bases from V and 2 bases from J, leaving 13 bases between. Germline V gene sequence: CDR1 MNHNS, CDR2 SASEGT.

V usage is TRBV27 and J usage is TRBJ2-5, with a weak D call TRBD2 (6 bases). The better agreement between TRBJ2-7 and the DNA end casts doubt on the J call. CDR1 MNHEY and CDR2 SMNVEV come from the germline V gene (reference sequence). The CDR3 is 16 residues long. Written as DNA, the CDR3 is TGTGCCAGCAGTTTAAAGAGGGACTCCCGTGGACACGAGCAGTACTTC. It specifies CASSLKRDSRGHEQYF.

The genes are TRBV6-5 and TRBJ2-7, with D possibly TRBD2 on 5 matching bases. Germline V gene data show CDR1 as MNHEY and CDR2 as SVGAGI. The ends were cut back, 2 bases at V and 0 bases at J, with 8 bases in the middle. CDR3 length: 14 residues. CDR3 in amino acids: CASSYVGSSYEQYF. DNA of the CDR3: TGTGCCAGCAGTTACGTGGGGAGCTCCTACGAGCAGTACTTC.

The chain is built from TRBV18 and TRBJ1-2; 11 nucleotides align to TRBD1. V lost 3 bases, J lost 6 bases, and 0 bases stayed unmatched. CDR1 is KGHSH and CDR2 is LQKENI in the germline V gene. The CDR3 totals 13 residues. CDR3 DNA: TGTGCCAGCTCACCGGGACAGGGGGATGGCTACACCTTC. Translation: CASSPGQGDGYTF.

This clone appeared a few times. The chain carries TRBV11-3 and TRBJ2-1; TRBD2 aligns across 12 bases. J lost 9 bases, V lost 4 bases, and 7 bases had no gene match. The CDR3 is made up of 15 amino acids. Germline values: CDR1 SGHNT, CDR2 YENEEA. CDR3 DNA sequence: TGTGCCAGCAGCTCGAGGACTAGCGGGATACGTGAGCAGTTCTTC. Translation gives CASSSRTSGIREQFF.

The rearrangement uses TRBV7-8 and TRBJ2-2, with 7 nucleotides matching TRBD1. The CDR3 loop spans 16 amino acids. Germline V CDR1 and CDR2: SGHVS, FQNEAQ. V shed 4 bases, J shed 2 bases, and the junction held 7 bases outside the gene matches. This CDR3 reads CASSSRGYSNTGELFF. In DNA, the CDR3 is TGTGCCAGCAGCTCCAGGGGGTACAGTAACACCGGGGAGCTGTTTTTT.

V is TRBV11-3 and J is TRBJ2-7; a weak D match, TRBD1 (5 bases). Germline-derived CDR1 and CDR2 are SGHNT and YENEEA. The CDR3 runs 16 residues. V lost 4 bases, J lost 6 bases, and 22 bases lay in between. In DNA form, the CDR3 reads TGTGCCAGCAGCTCCGGTCTCACCAGGGTCGAAGGCGAGCAGTACTTC. Its protein product is CASSSGLTRVEGEQYF.

The rearrangement uses TRBV9 and TRBJ1-3; D remains unclear. V was pared by 2 bases and J by 7 bases, with 13 bases between. Germline assignment: CDR1 SGDLS and CDR2 YYNGEE. The CDR3 is 14 residues long. CDR3 sequence reads: CASSVRLSANTIYF. The CDR3 DNA is TGTGCCAGCAGCGTTCGACTTTCCGCCAACACCATATATTTT.

The chain is built from TRBV5-1 and TRBJ2-3; no clear D gene. The germline V gene encodes CDR1 SGHRS and CDR2 YFSETQ. This CDR3 is built from 12 residues. The V end was cut by 4 bases, the J end by 2 bases, with 5 bases between. The CDR3 spells CASSPNTDTQYF. CDR3 coding DNA: TGCGCCAGCAGCCCAAACACAGATACGCAGTATTTT. The variable domain in full, completed from reference TRBV5-1 and TRBJ2-3, reads KAGVTQTPRYLIKTRGQQVTLSCSPISGHRSVSWYQQTPGQGLQFLFEYFSETQRNKGNFPGRFSGRQFSNSRSEMNVSTLELGDSALYLCASSPNTDTQYFGPGTRLTVL.

V and J are TRBV4-1 and TRBJ2-7, with a possible D match to TRBD1 (6 bases). V was clipped by 3 bases and J by 6 bases, with 18 bases between them. The CDR3 runs 15 residues. Per the germline V gene, CDR1 is MGHRA and CDR2 is YSYEKL. CDR3 coding DNA: TGCGCCAGCAGCCAGGACGGAACAACAGGGCGCGAGCAGTACTTC. Amino acid sequence: CASSQDGTTGREQYF.

This chain links TRBV5-1 with TRBJ1-1; 9 nucleotides line up with TRBD1. After removal of 0 bases from V and 2 bases from J, the junction contained 5 bases not matched to a gene. The CDR3 runs 16 residues. Per the germline V gene, CDR1 is SGHRS and CDR2 is YFSETQ. The DNA of the CDR3 is TGCGCCAGCAGCTTGGCAGGGGACAGGGAAAACACTGAAGCTTTCTTT. It specifies CASSLAGDRENTEAFF.

The J gene is TRBJ1-1, the V gene TRBV5-1; TRBD1 matches at 9 bases. CDR1 is SGHRS, CDR2 YFSETQ, per germline. With 2 bases clipped from V and 5 bases from J, the junction kept 7 bases outside the gene matches. The CDR3 consists of 15 residues. CDR3 sequence (DNA): TGCGCCAGCAGCTTAGGGGACAGGGAAGGAACTGAAGCTTTCTTT. Protein: CASSLGDREGTEAFF. Variable domain in full (rest from reference TRBV5-1 and TRBJ1-1): KAGVTQTPRYLIKTRGQQVTLSCSPISGHRSVSWYQQTPGQGLQFLFEYFSETQRNKGNFPGRFSGRQFSNSRSEMNVSTLELGDSALYLCASSLGDREGTEAFFGQGTRLTVV.

The rearrangement joins TRBV18 to TRBJ2-1, with 7 bases that match TRBD2. V was clipped by 6 bases and J by 8 bases; unmatched bases: 16. The germline gives CDR1 KGHSH, CDR2 LQKENI. This CDR3 spans 16 amino acids. The CDR3 loop reads CASSISAGPEWDEQFF. CDR3 sequence (DNA): TGTGCCAGCTCGATTTCAGCGGGACCTGAGTGGGATGAGCAGTTCTTC.

This clone has a single count. V is TRBV19 and J is TRBJ1-5; a weak D match, TRBD1 (6 bases). The germline V and J ends were trimmed by 3 bases and 5 bases, with 14 bases remaining between them. CDR3 size: 15 residues. The germline gives CDR1 LNHDA, CDR2 SQIVND (reference sequence). The CDR3 coding sequence is TGTGCCAGTAGTATTTCGGCAGGGGAAGATCAGCCCCAGCATTTT. It translates to CASSISAGEDQPQHF.